The 7 T cell receptor beta chains listed next were all sequenced from one sample in a study of cytomegalovirus exposure and HLA in healthy donors. PCR employed 60 Vbeta and 13 Jbeta primers. The data were produced by immunoSEQ multiplex PCR, yet TCRdb's version contains in-frame clones alone and is incomplete. Of 95,000 to 150,000 clones in the sample, about 80% are singletons; the top ten hold approximately 30%. Sequenced input: PBMCs. All receptors come from a man aged 55 to 69 in good health and CMV-seropositive.

The CDR3 DNA follows: TGTGCTAGTGGTTTGTCCCGCGCGACAGGGTCTGGTGAAAAACTGTTTTTT. It codes for CASGLSRATGSGEKLFF. This rearrangement joins TRBV12-5 to TRBJ1-4; 7 bases agree with TRBD1. Per the germline V gene, CDR1 is LGHNT and CDR2 is FRNRAP. The J segment lost 7 bases and the V segment lost 2 bases, leaving 13 bases of the junction unmatched. This CDR3 has 17 amino acids.

This chain uses TRBV6-4 with TRBJ1-5; D gene uncertain. The CDR3 sequence is 13 residues long. Trimming stripped 5 bases from V and 3 bases from J, with 8 bases between. CDR1 and CDR2 from the germline V gene are MRHNA and SNTAGT. CDR3 sequence (DNA): TGTGCCAGCAGTCTGCGGCCCAATCAGCCCCAGCATTTT. Its translation is CASSLRPNQPQHF.

The count of this clone is one. The chain joins TRBV2 to TRBJ1-2; D may be TRBD1 (6 bases). The CDR3 sequence is 15 residues long. Per germline, CDR1 SNHLY and CDR2 FYNNEI. V shed 6 bases and J shed 7 bases, with 21 bases lying between them. CDR3 in amino acids: CASSAQGTKDAGYTF. The CDR3 coding sequence is TGTGCCAGCAGCGCACAGGGTACTAAGGATGCTGGCTACACCTTC.

This rearrangement joins TRBV18 to TRBJ1-1, with 8 nucleotides matching TRBD1. The germline gives CDR1 KGHSH, CDR2 LQKENI. Trimming removed 3 bases from V and 8 bases from J; junction bases left unmatched: 5. The CDR3 length is 13 residues. DNA for the CDR3: TGTGCCAGCTCACCTCAGGGGGCGAGGGAAGCTTTCTTT. Translation: CASSPQGAREAFF.

V gene TRBV28 combines with J gene TRBJ2-7; no definite D call. The V end was cut by 7 bases, the J end by 7 bases, with 11 bases between. Germline-derived CDR1 and CDR2 are MDHEN and SYDVKM. CDR3 length equals 11 residues. CDR3 region: CASTSRVEQYF. CDR3 DNA: TGTGCCAGCACCTCACGAGTTGAGCAGTACTTC.

This clone was observed a single time. This chain links TRBV5-1 with TRBJ1-4; D may be TRBD1 (6 bases). Germline-derived CDR1 and CDR2 are SGHRS and YFSETQ. The CDR3 is 14 amino acids. V was trimmed by 1 base and J by 7 bases, leaving 11 bases between them. Here the CDR3 DNA reads TGCGCCAGCAGCTTGCTGGGGGCCGGTGAAAAACTGTTTTTT. It is translated as CASSLLGAGEKLFF.

The chain uses TRBV10-3 and TRBJ2-7, with a possible D match to TRBD2 (5 bases). The CDR3 sequence is 14 residues long. Germline CDR1 is ENHRY and CDR2 is SYGVKD. The V end was cut by 10 bases, the J end by 0 bases, with 16 bases between. CDR3 sequence (DNA): TGTGCCAGCAGGACTGTACGGGACTCCTACGAGCAGTACTTC. Translated: CASRTVRDSYEQYF.